Below, 14 T cell receptor beta chains from the same sample are listed, as sequenced in a study of PD-1 blockade in classical Hodgkin lymphoma. This table comes from immunoSEQ multiplex PCR, and its TCRdb copy is limited to in-frame clones, with some not included. The data show roughly 16,000 clones, more than 75% seen once. Brentuximab vedotin exposure varied among the patients, all of whom had relapsed after autologous stem cell transplantation. Specimen: peripheral blood mononuclear cells (PBMCs), collected before the second cycle of nivolumab. Every receptor here comes from a human donor with classical Hodgkin lymphoma.

The J gene is TRBJ1-6, the V gene TRBV6-5; a weak D match, TRBD1 (5 bases). Germline CDR1 is MNHEY and CDR2 is SVGAGI. Trimming took 0 bases from V and 10 from J, leaving 16 bases between them. This CDR3 spans 16 amino acids. The DNA for the CDR3 is TGTGCCAGCAGTTACTCTATGGGGGGAGATAGGTCACCCCTCCACTTT. Its protein product is CASSYSMGGDRSPLHF.

The chain combines TRBV7-2 with TRBJ1-1; the D is unclear. The CDR3 has 14 residues. V lost 6 bases, J lost 1 base, and 12 bases lay in between. CDR1 is SGHTA, CDR2 FQGNSA, per germline. The CDR3 DNA reads TGTGCCAGCAGACAACCACAGAGGAACACTGAAGCTTTCTTT. Translation gives CASRQPQRNTEAFF.

The gene calls are TRBV12-5 and TRBJ2-5, with D perhaps assigned TRBD1 or TRBD2 (7 bases each). The V gene's germline CDR1 is LGHNT and CDR2 FRNRAP. The germline V and J ends were trimmed by 3 bases and 5 bases, with 16 bases remaining between them. This CDR3 spans 15 amino acids. The CDR3 spells CASGFGRDSRETQYF. CDR3 DNA sequence: TGTGCTAGTGGTTTTGGGAGGGACAGTAGGGAGACCCAGTACTTC.

This chain uses TRBV7-2 with TRBJ2-4, with TRBD1 identical over 8 bases. The germline V gene encodes CDR1 SGHTA and CDR2 FQGNSA. V lost 3 bases and J lost 1; bases outside the gene matches: 5. The CDR3 is made up of 16 amino acids. The CDR3 coding sequence is TGTGCCAGCAGCTTGTGGACAGGGAGGGCCAAAAACATTCAGTACTTC. Its translation is CASSLWTGRAKNIQYF.

The J gene is TRBJ1-2, the V gene TRBV5-4; D perhaps matches TRBD1 (6 bases). Germline V gene lookup returns CDR1 SGHNT and CDR2 YYREEE (reference sequence). This CDR3 contains 14 residues. V was trimmed by 4 bases and J by 8 bases, leaving 18 bases between them. CDR3 DNA: TGTGCCAGCAGCCCACAGGGAGGTCAGGAAGGCTACACCTTC. The encoded protein is CASSPQGGQEGYTF.

CDR3 amino acids: CASSVEDSRVAYGYTF. As DNA, the CDR3 is TGTGCCAGCAGCGTAGAGGACAGTCGGGTTGCCTATGGCTACACCTTC. The V call is TRBV9, the J call TRBJ1-2, with TRBD1 as a possible D gene (6 bases). Germline assignment: CDR1 SGDLS and CDR2 YYNGEE. Trimming removed 0 bases at V and 4 bases at J, with 16 bases between. CDR3 length: 16 residues.

The chain uses TRBV19 and TRBJ2-7, with 7 bases fitting TRBD2. CDR3 length equals 14 residues. The germline gives CDR1 LNHDA, CDR2 SQIVND (reference sequence). The V gene end was trimmed by 1 base and the J gene end by 6 bases; junction bases not matched to a gene: 6. The DNA of the CDR3 is TGTGCCAGTAGTATAGCGGGCAGGGAGGGCGAGCAGTACTTC. It is translated as CASSIAGREGEQYF. Together with reference TRBV19 and TRBJ2-7, the CDR3 gives the full variable domain: DGGITQSPKYLFRKEGQNVTLSCEQNLNHDAMYWYRQDPGQGLRLIYYSQIVNDFQKGDIAEGYSVSREKKESFPLTVTSAQKNPTAFYLCASSIAGREGEQYFGPGTRLTVT.

CDR3 loop: CASGTRIYEQYF. The CDR3 region has the DNA TGTGCCAGCGGGACAAGGATCTACGAGCAGTACTTC. The V and J genes are TRBV2 and TRBJ2-5; maybe TRBD1 (6 bases). TRBJ2-7 explains the end of the DNA better; the J call may be wrong. The germline gives CDR1 SNHLY, CDR2 FYNNEI. The CDR3 is 12 amino acids.

The chain has TRBV4-1 and TRBJ2-5, with TRBD2 as a possible D gene (5 bases). This CDR3 is 18 amino acids long. V was shortened by 2 bases and J by 2 bases, with 21 bases between the two germline ends. Germline values: CDR1 MGHRA, CDR2 YSYEKL. The CDR3, as DNA: TGCGCCAGCAGCCAACGGACTTTGAGACCACCGTTTCAAGAGACCCAGTACTTC. This codes for CASSQRTLRPPFQETQYF.

The genes are TRBV9 and TRBJ1-5, with D hard to call. The V gene's germline CDR1 is SGDLS and CDR2 YYNGEE. Trimming took off 0 bases at V and 3 bases at J, with 4 bases between the two ends. The CDR3 is 13 amino acids. CDR3 residues: CASSVDNNQPQHF. The CDR3 coding sequence is TGTGCCAGCAGCGTAGACAACAATCAGCCCCAGCATTTT.

The chain links TRBV5-1 to TRBJ1-1; perhaps TRBD1 as D (6 bases). Germline CDR1 is SGHRS and CDR2 is YFSETQ. The CDR3 length is 17 residues. Deletions cut 1 base from V and 2 bases from J, with 18 bases between. In DNA form, the CDR3 reads TGCGCCAGCAGCTTGCGTATTTCGGGACAAAGTAACACTGAAGCTTTCTTT. It yields the protein CASSLRISGQSNTEAFF.

The genes are TRBV28 and TRBJ1-5, with a possible D match to TRBD1 (5 bases). Germline V gene sequence: CDR1 MDHEN, CDR2 SYDVKM. There are 16 residues in the CDR3. The V gene lost 7 bases and the J gene lost 1 base, with 17 bases spanning the gap. The CDR3 DNA is TGTGCCAGCACCAACAATCCGGGGGTCAGCAATCAGCCCCAGCATTTT. This sequence encodes CASTNNPGVSNQPQHF.

The V gene is TRBV7-9, the J gene TRBJ1-2; no clear D. Trimming cost V 5 bases and J 8 bases, with 15 bases left between them. Germline-derived CDR1 and CDR2 are SEHNR and FQNEAQ (reference sequence). CDR3 size: 13 residues. The CDR3 reads CASSSDPARGYTF. The CDR3 DNA is TGTGCCAGCAGCAGTGACCCCGCAAGGGGCTACACCTTC. Complete variable domain (other parts from reference TRBV7-9 and TRBJ1-2): DTGVSQNPRHKITKRGQNVTFRCDPISEHNRLYWYRQTLGQGPEFLTYFQNEAQLEKSRLLSDRFSAERPKGSFSTLEIQRTEQGDSAMYLCASSSDPARGYTFGSGTRLTVV.

This clone was detected a few times. V usage is TRBV27 and J usage is TRBJ2-7; D may be TRBD2 (6 bases). Germline V gene data show CDR1 as MNHEY and CDR2 as SMNVEV (reference sequence). The CDR3 has 9 residues. Deletions cut 11 bases from V and 4 bases from J, with 6 bases between. CDR3 sequence (DNA): TGTGCCGCGGGGTACGAGCAGTACTTC. It yields the protein CAAGYEQYF.